The sequence of this T cell receptor (beta chain) was determined in a study of naive and memory T cell subsets (dated by TCRdb to 2017 to 2019). Notes on the research overall: Sorted naive and memory T cell subsets from peripheral blood were analyzed in the study using a UMI-based, open-source pipeline for TCR alpha and beta sequencing. IgG serology results and the functional CMV T cell responses were in complete agreement. RNA was DNase-treated and reverse transcribed with TCR constant-region primers, mostly using SuperScript III.

This clonotype was seen ten or more times. This receptor's antigen is unknown. No much larger clone exists at a distance of one base, and base qualities are not known. Library prep was done by UMI-ligation and nested PCR. The beta constant-region primer was an equimolar mix of two oligonucleotides covering both TRBC1 and TRBC2. The ligated cDNA went through four rounds of PCR with nested alpha and beta constant-region primers together with the SP2 primer. A single-stranded oligonucleotide carrying the SP2 primer and a 12-nucleotide UMI was ligated to the 3' end of the cDNA by T4 RNA ligase 1. The ligation reaction was incubated at 16°C for roughly 19-25 hours. PCR2 was usually performed as a SYBR Green qPCR and halted at a preset threshold so that over-amplification would not occur. All purifications after the first were performed with Agencourt AMPure XP magnetic beads. Library quantification was done by Qubit, followed by a TapeStation check on which the main peak was expected at around 650 bp. Sequencing of the pooled libraries was done on an Illumina MiSeq using v2 2x251 paired-end kits, which typically yielded 1-2 million reads per sample. Each sample was pooled at around 4.2 nM, and roughly 4.5-7% PhiX was included to help cluster recognition. In the source study's methods: FASTQ reads processed by Demultiplexor were assigned V and J genes by Decombinator through tag matching that tolerated a single base-pair mismatch. UMIs were used by Collapsinator to correct both sequencing errors and frequency errors arising from PCR heterogeneity. CDR3Translator translated TCRs and extracted CDR3s from the conserved cysteine to the FGXG phenylalanine, flagging non-productive sequences. Gini, Shannon entropy and inverse Simpson indices were calculated on repertoires that had been subsampled to equal numbers of UMI-defined TCRs. Power-law fits to clonotype abundance distributions were performed by maximum likelihood within the linear range. Similar UMI counts, unique TCR numbers and clonal distributions were obtained with the pipeline and with MIGEC on one naive CD8 sample. One analysis removed from the naive repertoire any naive TCRs that were also present in any memory subset from the same donor. Repertoires were searched for about 7,300 CMV-associated CDR3 sequences compiled from VDJdb and a published dataset. The public sequencing data were trimmed at Q25 with fastp and processed into clonotypes with MiXCR by TCRdb, which kept only in-frame beta chains. CDR3 protein duplicates are merged, each entry listing the most common genes and DNA. Here the V and J calls rest on TCRdb's processing, not on the authors' analysis. The sample records approximately 80,000 distinct CDR3 sequences, 9% to 9.5% of which are singletons. Jointly, the top ten make up approximately 1.1% of the sample.

The CDR3 runs 15 amino acids, cysteine and phenylalanine included. Only the CDR3 part of the read is kept: 45 bases, read in frame from the first base. Germline trimming amounts to 5 bases on V and 4 bases on J, with 14 as the count of junction bases outside the gene matches. According to the germline V gene (reference sequence), CDR1 reads GTSNPN and CDR2 reads SVGIG. From the second PCR step on, the TCR alpha and beta chain libraries were amplified in separate reactions. To determine each donor's CMV status, fresh PBMCs were stimulated overnight with CMV viral lysate, and IFNgamma production from CD4+ T cells was then assessed. CD4 T cells were positively selected using Miltenyi beads, after which CD8 T cells were positively selected from the CD4-negative fraction. After staining for CD3, CD4, CD8, CD45RA, CD27 and a live/dead dye, cells were sorted on a BD Aria II into four subsets based on CD45RA and CD27. Blood came from a few healthy volunteers, each fractionated into CD4 and CD8 T cells and then into four differentiation subsets. Around 0.11 L of peripheral blood was collected from each donor, and PBMC were isolated from the blood using Ficoll-Paque PLUS density-gradient centrifugation. Sorted cells were lysed in RLT buffer, after which RNA was extracted using a Qiagen RNeasy kit and stored at -80 degrees C.

The research as a whole found: Once error correction was done, more than 95% of naive TCR sequences showed up just once, which made the naive abundance distributions much steeper than those of the memory subsets. The repertoire findings for the naive and memory subsets could not be validated, as no ground truth was available. A power law was followed by TCR abundance, with an exponent that differed between naive and memory subsets but was consistent across the three individuals. A few larger clonotypes were found in naive repertoires, especially CD8, and these larger clonotypes were possibly memory cells re-expressing CD45RA. In both CD4 and CD8 cells, going from naive through CM, EM and EMRA, the Gini index went up while Shannon and inverse Simpson diversity went down. Each clonotype was defined as a single alpha or beta chain sequence rather than as a paired alpha/beta receptor. RNA-based TCR counts may be affected by expression changes linked to T cell activation and differentiation.

Sequences were obtained from naive CD8+ T cells from blood. Explained via the paper, the cell subset or site label denotes: naive T cells, CD45RA high CD27+. This clonotype originated in a human donor in good health. This chain joins TRBV30 to TRBJ2-7; a stretch of 7 junction bases matches TRBD2. The DNA is as follows: TGTGCCTGGGGGGGAGGGAGCGGCCTACGGTACGAGCAGTACTTC. Its protein is CAWGGGSGLRYEQYF.